The 29 T cell receptor beta chains presented below share a single source sample, sequenced in a study of T cell changes during pregnancy in multiple sclerosis. The assay was immunoSEQ multiplex PCR, and TCRdb's table has in-frame clones only and misses some. Altogether just under 60,000 clones are present, around 93% being singletons, with the ten largest covering 0.8% to 1%. Sequenced here: peripheral blood, sampled in the first trimester of pregnancy. These receptors were taken from a female donor with multiple sclerosis, enrolled in a pregnancy study.

This chain connects TRBV7-9 to TRBJ2-3; 9 bases fit TRBD2. The CDR3 contains 17 residues. Trimming at V came to 5 bases and at J to 1 base, leaving 10 bases not matched to a gene. Germline V lookup: CDR1 SEHNR, CDR2 FQNEAQ (reference sequence). CDR3 DNA: TGTGCCAGCAGCCCTAGTCGGGCTAGCGGGGGCACAGATACGCAGTATTTT. Protein product: CASSPSRASGGTDTQYF.

The chain recombines TRBV4-2 with TRBJ2-3; 10 positions match TRBD2. The CDR3 runs to 16 residues. With 2 bases clipped from V and 4 bases from J, the junction kept 6 bases outside the gene matches. CDR1 is LGHNA and CDR2 is YNFKEQ in the germline V gene. The CDR3 DNA reads TGTGCCAGCAGCCAACCGAGCGGGGGGGGCGCAGATACGCAGTATTTT. This sequence encodes CASSQPSGGGADTQYF.

This chain connects TRBV6-4 to TRBJ1-6; D remains ambiguous. This CDR3 is 14 amino acids long. Trimming pared 2 bases from V and 7 bases from J, leaving 9 bases between. The germline V gene encodes CDR1 MRHNA and CDR2 SNTAGT. CDR3 bases: TGTGCCAGCAGTGACAGGGAGGAAAATTCACCCCTCCACTTT. The encoded protein is CASSDREENSPLHF.

This clone occurred once. The rearrangement joins TRBV14 to TRBJ2-7; D is perhaps TRBD1 (6 bases). Germline CDR1 SGHDN, CDR2 FVKESK. Trimming removed 4 bases from V and 5 bases from J, with 21 bases in between. This CDR3 region has 16 residues. CDR3 in amino acids: CASSRLGGVEVNEQYF. CDR3 DNA: TGTGCCAGCAGCCGATTAGGGGGAGTCGAGGTAAACGAGCAGTACTTC.

The chain joins TRBV7-2 to TRBJ1-2; D is possibly TRBD1 (5 bases). The CDR3 is 12 amino acids. V was pared by 4 bases and J by 5 bases, with 8 bases between. In germline, CDR1 is SGHTA, CDR2 FQGNSA. As DNA, the CDR3 is TGTGCCAGCAGCTGGGGGGAATATGGCTACACCTTC. It translates to CASSWGEYGYTF.

V usage is TRBV11-2 and J usage is TRBJ1-3; D remains unclear. Germline V gene lookup returns CDR1 SGHAT and CDR2 FQNNGV. Trimming cost V 5 bases and J 0 bases, with 11 bases left between them. The length of the CDR3 is 15 residues. The CDR3 DNA is TGTGCCAGCAGCCCGCAGATTTTCTCTGGAAACACCATATATTTT. Translation gives CASSPQIFSGNTIYF.

The J gene is TRBJ1-3, the V gene TRBV6-5; D is possibly TRBD1 (6 bases). Germline values: CDR1 MNHEY, CDR2 SVGAGI. With 4 bases removed from V and 0 bases from J, the gap between germline ends came to 13 bases. The CDR3 consists of 16 residues. CDR3 sequence reads: CASSSDSGFSGNTIYF. CDR3 bases: TGTGCCAGCAGTTCGGACAGCGGTTTCTCTGGAAACACCATATATTTT.

This rearrangement joins TRBV2 to TRBJ1-2, with 7 positions matching TRBD1. There are 15 residues in the CDR3. V shed 3 bases and J 11 bases; nucleotides not matched to a gene: 15. Germline V CDR1 and CDR2: SNHLY, FYNNEI. CDR3 sequence (DNA): TGTGCCAGCAGTGAGTCGACAGGGTCCTCGTATAGGTACACCTTC. Translated, it gives CASSESTGSSYRYTF.

The chain links TRBV19 to TRBJ1-4; TRBD1 agrees at 9 bases. This CDR3 has 17 residues. Germline CDR1 and CDR2: LNHDA and SQIVND (reference sequence). With 7 bases clipped from V and 0 bases from J, the junction kept 9 bases outside the gene matches. The CDR3 loop is CASTLTRTGATNEKLFF. The CDR3 nucleotides are TGTGCCAGTACATTAACCCGGACAGGGGCAACTAATGAAAAACTGTTTTTT. Full variable domain (remainder filled in from reference TRBV19 and TRBJ1-4): DGGITQSPKYLFRKEGQNVTLSCEQNLNHDAMYWYRQDPGQGLRLIYYSQIVNDFQKGDIAEGYSVSREKKESFPLTVTSAQKNPTAFYLCASTLTRTGATNEKLFFGSGTQLSVL.

V and J are TRBV30 and TRBJ2-7, with a tentative D call TRBD2 (5 bases). V dropped 1 base and J dropped 3 bases, with 13 bases sitting between them. The germline V gene encodes CDR1 GTSNPN and CDR2 SVGIG (reference sequence). The CDR3 sequence is 14 residues long. CDR3 region: CAWSGRVGSYEQYF. The CDR3 coding sequence is TGTGCCTGGAGTGGTAGGGTGGGGAGCTACGAGCAGTACTTC.

This chain uses TRBV10-3 with TRBJ2-7; maybe TRBD2 (6 bases). The CDR3 length is 12 residues. Germline-derived CDR1 and CDR2 are ENHRY and SYGVKD. V gave up 4 bases and J gave up 6 bases, with 10 bases separating them. The CDR3 region has the DNA TGTGCCATCAGTGGGTGGGGACTCGAGCAGTACTTC. It codes for CAISGWGLEQYF.

The genes are TRBV27 and TRBJ1-1; D might be TRBD1 (5 bases). Germline-derived CDR1 and CDR2 are MNHEY and SMNVEV (reference sequence). The V end was cut by 5 bases, the J end by 8 bases, with 18 bases between. The CDR3 consists of 14 residues. CDR3 loop: CASSPYPLTEEAFF. The CDR3 nucleotides read TGTGCCAGCAGTCCCTACCCCTTGACAGAAGAAGCTTTCTTT.

This clone was recorded only once. The chain is built from TRBV19 and TRBJ1-2; D possibly corresponds to TRBD1 (5 bases). CDR1 and CDR2 (germline): LNHDA, SQIVND (reference sequence). The CDR3 extends over 15 amino acids. Trimming shortened V by 3 bases and J by 2 bases, and 13 bases separated the two germline ends. The CDR3 DNA reads as TGTGCCAGTAGTATGGGACCGGGAGCCAACTATGGCTACACCTTC. This gives the protein CASSMGPGANYGYTF.

CDR3 coding DNA: TGTGCCAGCAGCTTAAGGTTTGGGGACAGGCCTTATGGCTACACCTTC. Translated, it gives CASSLRFGDRPYGYTF. The gene calls are TRBV7-2 and TRBJ1-2, with 8 bases identical to TRBD1. The junction had 10 bases not matched to a gene; V was cut back by 2 bases and J by 5 bases. Per the germline V gene, CDR1 is SGHTA and CDR2 is FQGNSA. The CDR3 contains 16 residues.

The V call is TRBV7-9, the J call TRBJ2-7; 13 nucleotides match TRBD2. V was clipped by 5 bases and J by 2 bases; unmatched bases: 6. Germline V CDR1 and CDR2: SEHNR, FQNEAQ (reference sequence). This CDR3 has 16 amino acids. The CDR3 DNA is TGTGCCAGCAGCCCGTGGACTAGCGGGGGTCCCTACGAGCAGTACTTC. The encoded protein is CASSPWTSGGPYEQYF. Drawing the rest from reference TRBV7-9 and TRBJ2-7, the complete variable domain is DTGVSQNPRHKITKRGQNVTFRCDPISEHNRLYWYRQTLGQGPEFLTYFQNEAQLEKSRLLSDRFSAERPKGSFSTLEIQRTEQGDSAMYLCASSPWTSGGPYEQYFGPGTRLTVT.

V usage is TRBV18 and J usage is TRBJ2-7, with a weak D call TRBD2 (6 bases). The germline CDR1 and CDR2 sequences are KGHSH and LQKENI. Trimming cost V 6 bases and J 2 bases, with 14 bases left between them. This CDR3 has 14 amino acids. CDR3 residues: CASSIRDWTYEQYF. CDR3 coding DNA: TGTGCCAGCTCCATAAGGGACTGGACCTACGAGCAGTACTTC.

The chain links TRBV5-8 to TRBJ2-5, with D tentatively TRBD1 (7 bases). Deletions cut 4 bases from V and 1 base from J, with 11 bases between. Germline-derived CDR1 and CDR2 are SGHTS and YDEGEE. CDR3 length: 14 residues. CDR3 DNA sequence: TGTGCCAGCAGCGGGGGGACAGCCCAAGAGACCCAGTACTTC. Its translation: CASSGGTAQETQYF.

The CDR3 nucleotides are TGTGCCAGCAGATCGGGACAGGGAATTGATGGCTACACCTTC. Protein sequence: CASRSGQGIDGYTF. This chain links TRBV2 with TRBJ1-2; 9 positions match TRBD1. The V gene's germline CDR1 is SNHLY and CDR2 FYNNEI. This CDR3 is 14 amino acids long. The V gene end was trimmed by 6 bases and the J gene end by 6 bases; junction bases not matched to a gene: 8.

The rearrangement links TRBV30 to TRBJ1-1, with D possibly being TRBD1 (5 bases). CDR1 is GTSNPN, CDR2 SVGIG, per germline (reference sequence). The CDR3 length is 10 residues. With 8 bases removed from V and 6 bases from J, the gap between germline ends came to 10 bases. The CDR3 DNA sequence: TGTGCCGTTGGGGCGGCTGAAGCTTTCTTT. Encoded protein: CAVGAAEAFF.

The V gene is TRBV7-2, the J gene TRBJ1-1; D unclear. Germline-derived CDR1 and CDR2 are SGHTA and FQGNSA. The CDR3 length is 13 residues. V was cut by 3 bases and J by 7 bases, with 12 bases left in between. CDR3 in amino acids: CASSLTYGSEAFF. For the CDR3, the DNA is TGTGCCAGCAGCTTGACATATGGAAGTGAAGCTTTCTTT.

V gene TRBV7-2 combines with J gene TRBJ2-3; D remains ambiguous. The V end lost 1 base, the J end lost 2 bases, and 4 bases lay between the germline ends. The CDR3 loop spans 13 amino acids. CDR1 and CDR2 from the germline V gene are SGHTA and FQGNSA. The CDR3 region is CASSLGYTDTQYF. CDR3 DNA sequence: TGTGCCAGCAGCTTAGGCTACACAGATACGCAGTATTTT.

The J gene is TRBJ1-1, the V gene TRBV5-4; D perhaps matches TRBD1 (5 bases). V was cut by 4 bases and J by 1 base, with 17 bases left in between. CDR1 and CDR2 from the germline V gene are SGHNT and YYREEE (reference sequence). The CDR3 runs to 16 residues. CDR3 sequence: CASSQWGVARNTEAFF. For the CDR3, the DNA is TGTGCCAGCAGCCAATGGGGGGTCGCTCGGAACACTGAAGCTTTCTTT.

The V gene is TRBV29-1, the J gene TRBJ1-1; 8 bases are a match to TRBD1. The ends lost 4 bases at V and 0 bases at J; junction bases unmatched: 7. CDR1 and CDR2 (germline): SQVTM, ANQGSEA. CDR3 size: 15 residues. CDR3 sequence (DNA): TGCAGCGTTGTACTCCGGACAGGGTTGAACACTGAAGCTTTCTTT. Protein sequence: CSVVLRTGLNTEAFF. The full variable domain, completed using reference TRBV29-1 and TRBJ1-1, is SAVISQKPSRDICQRGTSLTIQCQVDSQVTMMFWYRQQPGQSLTLIATANQGSEATYESGFVIDKFPISRPNLTFSTLTVSNMSPEDSSIYLCSVVLRTGLNTEAFFGQGTRLTVV.

This chain uses TRBV10-2 with TRBJ2-6; D ambiguous. CDR3 size: 13 residues. Germline V lookup: CDR1 WSHSY, CDR2 SAAADI. Trimming cost V 8 bases and J 2 bases, with 7 bases left between them. In DNA, the CDR3 is TGCGCCAGCTTTGAGACTGGGGCCAACGTCCTGACTTTC. This sequence encodes CASFETGANVLTF.

This chain connects TRBV14 to TRBJ2-1; 7 positions agree with TRBD1. V dropped 0 bases and J dropped 0; count of bases not matched to a gene: 8. This CDR3 region has 18 residues. Germline V gives CDR1 SGHDN, CDR2 FVKESK. The DNA of the CDR3 is TGTGCCAGCAGCCAAGATATCCGGACAGGCAGCTCCTACAATGAGCAGTTCTTC. It translates to CASSQDIRTGSSYNEQFF.

A single count supports this clone. V and J are TRBV5-1 and TRBJ2-1; tentative D call: TRBD1 (6 bases). The length of the CDR3 is 16 residues. V lost 4 bases to trimming and J lost 3 bases, with 17 bases between them. In germline, CDR1 is SGHRS, CDR2 YFSETQ. CDR3 region: CASSAVGDKGYNEQFF. For the CDR3, the DNA is TGCGCCAGCAGCGCTGTCGGGGACAAGGGCTACAATGAGCAGTTCTTC.

The chain joins TRBV2 to TRBJ2-3; D call uncertain. The V end lost 8 bases, the J end lost 4 bases, and 10 bases lay between the germline ends. The CDR3 is 12 amino acids. CDR1 SNHLY and CDR2 FYNNEI come from the germline V gene. The CDR3 loop is CASHYIADTQYF. CDR3 nucleotide sequence: TGTGCCAGCCACTATATCGCAGATACGCAGTATTTT.

This chain uses TRBV6-5 with TRBJ1-5; no clear D. Germline V CDR1 and CDR2: MNHEY, SVGAGI. V dropped 5 bases and J dropped 2 bases, with 10 bases sitting between them. The length of the CDR3 is 14 residues. DNA for the CDR3: TGTGCCAGCAGTCTTGAGGAAGGCAATCAGCCCCAGCATTTT. Amino acids: CASSLEEGNQPQHF.

Here the CDR3 reads CASSSWRGATDTQYF. Written as DNA, the CDR3 is TGTGCCAGCTCCTCTTGGCGGGGGGCCACAGATACGCAGTATTTT. The J gene is TRBJ2-3, the V gene TRBV18; TRBD2 matches 8 bases. Trimming removed 6 bases from V and 2 bases from J; junction bases left unmatched: 7. The CDR3 covers 15 residues. Germline V gene lookup returns CDR1 KGHSH and CDR2 LQKENI.